This entry lists 5 T cell receptor beta chains sequenced from one sample in a study of blood T cells in healthy people across ages. A second about 6 to 11 cycle PCR used barcoded and J-beta primers. TCRdb reprocessed the 5' RACE reads via MiXCR and lists one record per CDR3 protein. Among hundreds of thousands of distinct CDR3 sequences listed, under 65% were seen once. Sample: blood. The source is a woman aged 80 or older in good health.

In DNA form, the CDR3 reads TGTGCCAGCAGCCCGCCCTTGGACAGGGGGCAGGTCCAAGAGACCCAGTACTTC. The encoded protein is CASSPPLDRGQVQETQYF. V is TRBV7-3 and J is TRBJ2-5; TRBD1 matches at 11 bases. The V and J ends lost 5 bases and 1 base, in that order; junction bases with no gene match: 12. The CDR3 length is 18 residues. The germline gives CDR1 SGHTA, CDR2 FQGTGA.

CDR3 residues: CAIRSPSGIGTEAFF. In nucleotides, the CDR3 is TGTGCCATCAGATCCCCTTCAGGTATAGGAACTGAAGCTTTCTTT. J is TRBJ1-1 and V is TRBV10-3, with D unresolved. Germline-derived CDR1 and CDR2 are ENHRY and SYGVKD. The CDR3 extends over 15 amino acids. V lost 6 bases and J lost 5, with 19 bases in between.

CDR3 residues: CSVSGSYEQYF. CDR3 coding DNA: TGCAGCGTTTCCGGGTCCTACGAGCAGTACTTC. The V and J genes are TRBV29-1 and TRBJ2-7; D is undetermined. The CDR3 runs to 11 residues. From germline, CDR1 is SQVTM and CDR2 ANQGSEA. V was cut by 5 bases and J by 1 base, with 6 bases left in between.

This clonotype turned up a few times. The chain links TRBV10-3 to TRBJ2-1, with 15 bases that match TRBD2. The CDR3 is made up of 16 amino acids. V was pared by 2 bases and J by 4 bases, with 0 bases of the junction left unmatched. The germline V gene encodes CDR1 ENHRY and CDR2 SYGVKD. CDR3 nucleotides: TGTGCCATCAGTGAGGGACTAGCGGGAGGGTACAATGAGCAGTTCTTC. This sequence encodes CAISEGLAGGYNEQFF.

This chain joins TRBV30 and TRBJ2-1, with a tentative D call TRBD1 (6 bases). V lost 4 bases to trimming and J lost 6 bases, with 13 bases between them. CDR1 is GTSNPN, CDR2 SVGIG, per germline (reference sequence). The CDR3 contains 13 residues. CDR3 region: CAWNKQGFNEQFF. The CDR3 coding sequence is TGTGCCTGGAATAAACAGGGTTTCAATGAGCAGTTCTTC.